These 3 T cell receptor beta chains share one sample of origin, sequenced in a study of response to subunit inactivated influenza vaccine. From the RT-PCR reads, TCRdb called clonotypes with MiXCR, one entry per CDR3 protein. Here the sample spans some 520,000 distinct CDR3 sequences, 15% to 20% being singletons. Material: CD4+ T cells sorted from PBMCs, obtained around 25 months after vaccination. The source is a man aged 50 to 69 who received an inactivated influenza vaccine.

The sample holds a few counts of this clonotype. The CDR3 here is CASSLVNVGEQFF. The CDR3 DNA reads TGTGCCAGCAGCTTAGTAAATGTCGGTGAGCAGTTCTTC. The V and J genes are TRBV7-9 and TRBJ2-1; no definite D call. The CDR3 has 13 residues. The ends were cut back, 1 base at V and 9 bases at J, with 10 bases in the middle. In germline, CDR1 is SEHNR, CDR2 FQNEAQ (reference sequence).

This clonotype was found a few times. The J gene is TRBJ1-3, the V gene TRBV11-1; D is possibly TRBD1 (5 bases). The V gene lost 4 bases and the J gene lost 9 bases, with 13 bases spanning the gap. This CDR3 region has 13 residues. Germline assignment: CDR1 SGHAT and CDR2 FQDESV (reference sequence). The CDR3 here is CASSSGTLGTIYF. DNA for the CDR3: TGTGCCAGCAGCTCAGGGACCCTCGGCACCATATATTTT.

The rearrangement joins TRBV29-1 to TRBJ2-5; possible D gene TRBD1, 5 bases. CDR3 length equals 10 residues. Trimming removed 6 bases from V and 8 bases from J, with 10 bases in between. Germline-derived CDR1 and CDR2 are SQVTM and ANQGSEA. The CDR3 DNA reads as TGCAGCGTAGACAGCTCCACCCAGTACTTC. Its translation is CSVDSSTQYF.